This entry lists 2 T cell receptor beta chains sequenced from one sample in a study of cytomegalovirus exposure and HLA in healthy donors. Sequencing was performed with immunoSEQ multiplex PCR; in TCRdb, only in-frame clones are kept and a portion is missing. The repertoire includes approximately 70,000 clones, around 93% of them detected once, and 1% sits in the top ten. The source material was PBMCs. These receptors came from a woman aged 18-35 years in good health and CMV-seronegative.

This clone occurred a few times. The chain combines TRBV5-1 with TRBJ1-1; D is unresolved. Germline CDR1 reads SGHRS; CDR2 reads YFSETQ. The CDR3 is 14 amino acids. Trimming shortened V by 0 bases and J by 0 bases, and 6 bases separated the two germline ends. CDR3 in amino acids: CASSLGHMNTEAFF. The CDR3, as DNA: TGCGCCAGCAGCTTGGGACACATGAACACTGAAGCTTTCTTT.

The chain combines TRBV7-3 with TRBJ2-7, with 8 bases lining up with TRBD2. From germline, CDR1 is SGHTA and CDR2 FQGTGA. The CDR3 has 16 residues. With 5 bases clipped from V and 3 bases from J, the junction kept 12 bases outside the gene matches. The CDR3 coding sequence is TGTGCCAGCAGCCTTACCCCGGGACTAGGGGTCTACGAGCAGTACTTC. Amino acids: CASSLTPGLGVYEQYF.